The rows below give T cell receptor beta chains drawn from one sample of a study of T cell responses to AZD1222 COVID-19 vaccine. The protocol was immunoSEQ multiplex PCR, while the TCRdb copy is restricted to in-frame clones and leaves out a portion. The repertoire holds fewer than 130,000 clones, with roughly 90% as singletons. The source material was peripheral blood, sampled on day 0 of AZD1222 vaccination. The receptors originated from an adult in good health. CDR3s include the opening cysteine and the closing phenylalanine or tryptophan. D genes are given only for firm matches. Clone size, where shown, is once, few, many, or a class for clones that have expanded.

v_gene	abundance	j_gene	d_gene	CDR3nt	CDR3aa
TRBV7-2	NA	TRBJ2-7	NA	TGTGCCAGCAGCTCCCAAAAGGGCTCCTACGAGCAGTACTTC	CASSSQKGSYEQYF
TRBV7-9	NA	TRBJ2-3	NA	TGTGCCAGCAGCTTTCCGGTCAATGGCCTCGTGAGCACAGATACGCAGTATTTT	CASSFPVNGLVSTDTQYF
TRBV7-2	NA	TRBJ2-3	NA	TGTGCCAGCAGCTTAGCAGGGAACGCAGATACGCAGTATTTT	CASSLAGNADTQYF
TRBV2	NA	TRBJ1-5	NA	TGTGCCAGCAGTCGGGGGGACACGAATCAGCCCCAGCATTTT	CASSRGDTNQPQHF
TRBV5-8	NA	TRBJ1-4	NA	TGTGCCAGCAGCTTTCGGCGCAGGGTGGAAAATGAAAAACTGTTTTTT	CASSFRRRVENEKLFF
TRBV7-2	NA	TRBJ1-2	TRBD1	TGTGCCAGCACCCAAAGGGACAGGGGTAATGGCTACACCTTC	CASTQRDRGNGYTF
TRBV7-2	NA	TRBJ2-1	TRBD2	TGTGCCAGCAGCTTAGTAGGGACTAGCGGATCCAATGAGCAGTTCTTC	CASSLVGTSGSNEQFF
TRBV27	NA	TRBJ1-1	TRBD1	TGTGCCAGCAGTGGGAAGCTGACAGGGGCGGCAACTGAAGCTTTCTTT	CASSGKLTGAATEAFF
TRBV5-1	NA	TRBJ1-2	NA	TGCGCCAGCAGCTTGACAGGGTTCGATGGCTACACCTTC	CASSLTGFDGYTF
TRBV11-2	NA	TRBJ1-1	NA	TGTGCCAGCAGCTTAGATCCGGGGATGAACACTGAAGCTTTCTTT	CASSLDPGMNTEAFF
TRBV30	NA	TRBJ1-1	TRBD1	TGTGCCTGGAGTGTACAACAGGGGAGCACTGAAGCTTTCTTT	CAWSVQQGSTEAFF
TRBV4-3	NA	TRBJ1-2	NA	TGCGCCAGCAGCCAAGATCTCGACTATGGCTACACCTTC	CASSQDLDYGYTF
TRBV5-5	NA	TRBJ1-5	NA	TGTGCCAGCAGCTTGGAGTGGCCAGACGATAGCAATCAGCCCCAGCATTTT	CASSLEWPDDSNQPQHF
TRBV25-1	NA	TRBJ2-7	NA	TGTGCCAGCAGTCCCCACGGCCGGTCAGACTACGAGCAGTACTTC	CASSPHGRSDYEQYF
TRBV24-1	few	TRBJ2-1	TRBD2	TGTGCCACCAGTGATGAGACTAGCGAATCCTATGAGCAGTTCTTC	CATSDETSESYEQFF
TRBV10-3	NA	TRBJ1-4	TRBD1	TGTGCCATCAGTGAGTCCGGGACAGGGGAAAGGAAGAAACTGTTTTTT	CAISESGTGERKKLFF
TRBV6-5	NA	TRBJ1-2	TRBD1	TGTGCCAGCAGCAGAGGGGGCAGCGACTATGGCTACACCTTC	CASSRGGSDYGYTF
TRBV5-1	NA	TRBJ2-5	NA	TGCGCCAGCAGCCTGGGGACACCCCAAGAGACCCAGTACTTC	CASSLGTPQETQYF
TRBV27	NA	TRBJ1-4	NA	TGTGCCAGCAGTTTACGAGGTGAAAAACTGTTTTTT	CASSLRGEKLFF
TRBV6-1	NA	TRBJ1-2	NA	TGTGCCAGCAGTGAGACCCAACAGGTTATCTATGGCTACACCTTC	CASSETQQVIYGYTF
TRBV2	NA	TRBJ2-7	TRBD2	TGTGCCAGCAGTAGGGTGACTAGCGGGAGACACCCGTCCTTC	CASSRVTSGRHPSF
TRBV28	NA	TRBJ2-1	NA	TGTGCCAGCAGCGCTGAGCTTTATGAGCAGTTCTTC	CASSAELYEQFF